This T cell receptor beta chain was profiled in a study of Ad26.COV2.S vaccination and SARS-CoV-2 variants. Notes on this clone: Its antigen is unknown.

V lost 2 bases to trimming and J lost 4 bases; unmatched junction nucleotides: 6. This CDR3 is built from 16 residues. CDR1 is MNHEY, CDR2 SVGEGT, per germline. Treatment here: some 19 received Ad26.COV2.S at low or high dose, single or two shots; about 5 received placebo; per-sample allocation not given. Sample collection was performed on day 63 after the first vaccine or placebo injection. The data were produced by immunoSEQ multiplex PCR, yet TCRdb's version contains in-frame clones alone and is incomplete. Of 350,000 to 450,000 clones listed, roughly 81% were seen once; the top ten hold 3.3%. Study results and caveats: Vaccinees and placebo recipients showed similar non-spike TCR breadth. Greater spike-specific TCR breadth was seen in vaccine recipients than in placebo recipients.

The input for sequencing was peripheral blood, taken in a trial of Ad26.COV2.S vaccine versus placebo. The chain carries TRBV6-2 or TRBV6-3 and TRBJ2-7, with TRBD2 identical over 12 bases. This TCR was recovered from a person between 18 and 65 years old who received the Ad26.COV2.S COVID-19 vaccine or a placebo. The DNA for the CDR3 is TGTGCCAGCAGTTACGCGCTAGCGGGAGGGATATACGAGCAGTACTTC. It specifies CASSYALAGGIYEQYF.